This TCR beta chain was retrieved from a study of shared clonotypes between healthy human individuals. The table came from immunoSEQ multiplex PCR; TCRdb's copy has only in-frame clones and leaves some out. The sample gives some 2,100,000 clones, approximately 94% of which show up once; 1.5% to 2% is in the top ten. V lost 4 bases to trimming and J lost 2 bases, with 12 bases between them. The germline CDR1 and CDR2 sequences are SGHVS and FNYEAQ. The CDR3 consists of 15 residues. Terminally differentiated effector memory CD45RA+ cells were excluded by CCR7 positive selection of CD45RO-negative cells.

The rearrangement joins TRBV7-6 to TRBJ2-1; D may be TRBD2 (5 bases). The sequenced sample was naive CD8+ T cells from PBMCs. This clonotype was sampled from a man aged 18-30 years in good health. Some clones in this sample may be carry-over from other donors' samples. The chain's CDR3 is CASSYGRAPYNEQFF. DNA for the CDR3: TGTGCCAGCAGCTATGGGCGGGCCCCCTACAATGAGCAGTTCTTC.